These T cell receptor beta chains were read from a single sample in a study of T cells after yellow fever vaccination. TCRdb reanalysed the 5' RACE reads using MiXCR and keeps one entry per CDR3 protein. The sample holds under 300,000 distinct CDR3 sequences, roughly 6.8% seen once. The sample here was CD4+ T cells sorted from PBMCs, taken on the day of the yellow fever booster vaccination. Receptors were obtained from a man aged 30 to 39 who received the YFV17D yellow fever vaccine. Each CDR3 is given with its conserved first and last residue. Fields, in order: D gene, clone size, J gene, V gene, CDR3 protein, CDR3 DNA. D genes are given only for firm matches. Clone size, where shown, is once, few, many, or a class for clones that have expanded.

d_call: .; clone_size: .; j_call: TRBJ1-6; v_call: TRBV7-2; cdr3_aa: CASSHDSPLHF; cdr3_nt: TGTGCCAGCAGCCATGATTCACCCCTCCACTTT
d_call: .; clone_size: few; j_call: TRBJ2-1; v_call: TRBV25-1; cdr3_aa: CASNGLFRGSDNEQFF; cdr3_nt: TGTGCCAGCAACGGTCTTTTCAGGGGATCGGACAATGAGCAGTTCTTC
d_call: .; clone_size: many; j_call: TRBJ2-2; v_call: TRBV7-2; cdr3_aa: CASSFTPGTGELFF; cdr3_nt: TGTGCCAGCAGCTTCACACCGGGGACCGGGGAGCTGTTTTTT
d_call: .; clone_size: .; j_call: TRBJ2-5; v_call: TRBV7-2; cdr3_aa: CASSLSNHETQYF; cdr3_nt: TGTGCCAGCAGCTTGAGTAATCATGAGACCCAGTACTTC
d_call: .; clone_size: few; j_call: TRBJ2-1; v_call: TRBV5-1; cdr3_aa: CASSLVINSYNEQFF; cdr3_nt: TGCGCCAGCAGCCTAGTTATAAACTCCTACAATGAGCAGTTCTTC
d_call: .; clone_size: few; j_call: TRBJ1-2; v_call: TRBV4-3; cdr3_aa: CASSIGEDYGYTF; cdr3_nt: TGCGCCAGCAGCATCGGAGAGGACTATGGCTACACCTTC
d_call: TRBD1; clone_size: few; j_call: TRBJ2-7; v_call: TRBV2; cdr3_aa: CAGQAYDEQYF; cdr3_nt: TGTGCCGGACAGGCCTACGACGAGCAGTACTTC
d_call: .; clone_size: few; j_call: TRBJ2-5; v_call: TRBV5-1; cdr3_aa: CASSLGPSREETQYF; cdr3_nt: TGCGCCAGCAGCTTGGGGCCCTCTCGGGAAGAGACCCAGTACTTC
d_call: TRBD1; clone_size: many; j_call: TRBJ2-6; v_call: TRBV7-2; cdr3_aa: CASSSGGAGANVLTF; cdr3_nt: TGTGCCAGCAGCTCAGGGGGCGCTGGGGCCAACGTCCTGACTTTC
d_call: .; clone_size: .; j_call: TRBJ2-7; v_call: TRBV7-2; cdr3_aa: CASSPTREKIYEQYF; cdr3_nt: TGTGCCAGCAGCCCTACCCGGGAGAAAATCTACGAGCAGTACTTC
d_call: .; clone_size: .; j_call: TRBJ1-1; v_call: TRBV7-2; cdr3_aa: CASSPLGMNTEAFF; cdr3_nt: TGTGCCAGCAGCCCCCTCGGGATGAACACTGAAGCTTTCTTT
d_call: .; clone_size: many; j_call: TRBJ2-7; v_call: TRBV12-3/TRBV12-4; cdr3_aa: CASTLRLGTSTPNYEQYF; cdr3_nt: TGTGCCAGCACCCTTAGGTTGGGGACCAGCACCCCAAATTACGAGCAGTACTTC
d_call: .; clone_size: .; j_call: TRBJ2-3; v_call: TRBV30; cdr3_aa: CAWSWGSTDTQYF; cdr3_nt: TGTGCCTGGAGCTGGGGGAGCACAGATACGCAGTATTTT
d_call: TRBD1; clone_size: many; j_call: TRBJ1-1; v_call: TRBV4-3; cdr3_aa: CASSQVVRGGEAFF; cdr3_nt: TGCGCCAGCAGCCAAGTTGTCAGGGGGGGGGAAGCTTTCTTT
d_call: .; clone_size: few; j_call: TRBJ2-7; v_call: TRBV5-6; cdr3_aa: CASSLALTNYEQYF; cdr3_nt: TGTGCCAGCAGCTTGGCTCTAACCAACTACGAGCAGTACTTC
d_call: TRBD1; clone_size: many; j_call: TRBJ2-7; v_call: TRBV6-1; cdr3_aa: CATTKTGSYEQYF; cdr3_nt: TGTGCCACGACCAAGACAGGGTCCTACGAGCAGTACTTC
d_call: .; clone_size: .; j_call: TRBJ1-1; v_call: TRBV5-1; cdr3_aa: CASREDRNTEAFF; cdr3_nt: TGCGCCAGCAGGGAAGACAGAAACACTGAAGCTTTCTTT
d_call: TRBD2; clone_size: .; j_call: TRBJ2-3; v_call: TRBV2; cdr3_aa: CASKGWLAGADTQYF; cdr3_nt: TGTGCCAGCAAAGGTTGGCTAGCGGGAGCAGATACGCAGTATTTT
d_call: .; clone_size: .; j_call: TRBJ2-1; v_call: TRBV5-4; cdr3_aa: CASSLGSINEQFF; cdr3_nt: TGTGCCAGCAGCTTAGGATCTATCAATGAGCAGTTCTTC
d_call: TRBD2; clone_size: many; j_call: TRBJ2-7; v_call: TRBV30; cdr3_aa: CAWRSGTSGTTQYF; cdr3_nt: TGTGCCTGGAGGTCCGGGACTAGCGGGACCACGCAGTACTTC
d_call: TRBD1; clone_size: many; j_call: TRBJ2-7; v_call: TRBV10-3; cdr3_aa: CAISDSRDRVEQYF; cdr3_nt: TGTGCCATCAGTGACTCCCGGGACAGGGTCGAGCAGTACTTC
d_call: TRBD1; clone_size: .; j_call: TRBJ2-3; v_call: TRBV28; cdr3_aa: CASSSSGQGAADTQYF; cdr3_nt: TGTGCCAGCAGTTCGTCGGGACAGGGGGCGGCAGATACGCAGTATTTT
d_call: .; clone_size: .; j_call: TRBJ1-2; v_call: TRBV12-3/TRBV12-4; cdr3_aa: CASSALSSGYTF; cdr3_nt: TGTGCCAGCAGTGCTCTATCATCCGGCTACACCTTC
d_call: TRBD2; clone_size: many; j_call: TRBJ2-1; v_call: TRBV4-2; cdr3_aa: CASSQGSAGGPGNEQFF; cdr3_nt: TGTGCCAGCAGCCAAGGTTCGGCGGGAGGGCCGGGCAATGAGCAGTTCTTC
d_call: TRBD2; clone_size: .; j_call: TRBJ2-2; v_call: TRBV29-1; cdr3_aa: CSVERDYTGELFF; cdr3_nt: TGCAGCGTAGAGCGGGACTACACCGGGGAGCTGTTTTTT
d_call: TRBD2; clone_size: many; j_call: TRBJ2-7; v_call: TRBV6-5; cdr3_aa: CASSYLAGATYEQYF; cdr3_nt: TGTGCCAGCAGTTACTTAGCGGGAGCCACCTACGAGCAGTACTTC
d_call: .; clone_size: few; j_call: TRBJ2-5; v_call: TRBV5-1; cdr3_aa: CASHLDGQETQYF; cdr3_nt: TGCGCCAGCCACTTGGACGGACAAGAGACCCAGTACTTC
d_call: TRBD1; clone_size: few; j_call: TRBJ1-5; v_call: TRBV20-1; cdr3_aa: CSARVGTGLLSNQPQHF; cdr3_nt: TGCAGTGCTAGAGTCGGGACAGGCTTATTAAGCAATCAGCCCCAGCATTTT
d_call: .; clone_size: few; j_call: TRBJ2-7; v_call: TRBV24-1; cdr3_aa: CATSDGGSYEQYF; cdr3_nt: TGTGCCACCAGTGACGGGGGTTCCTACGAGCAGTACTTC
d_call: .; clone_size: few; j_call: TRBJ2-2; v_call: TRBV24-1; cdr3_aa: CATSDLITGELFF; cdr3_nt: TGTGCCACCAGTGATTTGATAACCGGGGAGCTGTTTTTT